This T cell receptor beta chain stems from a study of post-analysis software for immune sequencing data. Study summary: Both relapsing-remitting and secondary progressive multiple sclerosis featured among the disease courses, as did progressive-relapsing multiple sclerosis.

Whole-study results and caveats: Comparison of patients with controls showed 5 or 6 TRBV segments more frequent in patients, TRBV5-6, TRBV5-1 and TRBV20-1 among them. Samples from one preparation batch, clustered by F measure, grouped strongly together. Multiple sclerosis was associated with a significant reduction in normalized Chao1 diversity relative to controls.

Trimming took off 6 bases at V and 2 bases at J, with 17 bases between the two ends. CDR3 length: 15 amino acids. Looked up from germline, CDR1 is MNHEY and CDR2 is SVGAGI. Tagging with unique molecular identifiers was a feature of the TCR beta cDNA libraries. T cells numbering about 0.9 to 11 million yielded roughly 0.5 million cDNA molecules. TCRdb processed the PCR reads anew with MiXCR; each CDR3 protein has one entry. Of hundreds of thousands of distinct CDR3 sequences listed, 59% are singletons. This clonotype was recorded a few times. Its antigen remains unknown. Sequenced material: blood. V usage is TRBV6-5 and J usage is TRBJ2-7; D gene uncertain. The receptor was isolated from a girl aged 2 to 9 with multiple sclerosis. CDR3 coding DNA: TGTGCCAGCAGGACCCCCATAGGGTCGGCCTACGAGCAGTACTTC. It codes for CASRTPIGSAYEQYF.